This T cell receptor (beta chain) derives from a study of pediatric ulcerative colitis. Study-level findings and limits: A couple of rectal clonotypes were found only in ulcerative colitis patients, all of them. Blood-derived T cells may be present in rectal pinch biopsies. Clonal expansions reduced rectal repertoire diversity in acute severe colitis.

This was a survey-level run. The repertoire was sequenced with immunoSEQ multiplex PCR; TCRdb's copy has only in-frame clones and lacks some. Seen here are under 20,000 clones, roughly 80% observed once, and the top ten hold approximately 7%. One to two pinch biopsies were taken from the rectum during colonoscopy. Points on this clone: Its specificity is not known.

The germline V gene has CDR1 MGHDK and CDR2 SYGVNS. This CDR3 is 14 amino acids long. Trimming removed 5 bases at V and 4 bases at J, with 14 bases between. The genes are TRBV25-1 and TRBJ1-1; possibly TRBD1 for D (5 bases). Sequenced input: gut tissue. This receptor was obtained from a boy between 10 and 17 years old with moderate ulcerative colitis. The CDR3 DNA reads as TGTGCCAGCAGTATCACAGGTTCAAGCACTGAAGCTTTCTTT. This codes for CASSITGSSTEAFF. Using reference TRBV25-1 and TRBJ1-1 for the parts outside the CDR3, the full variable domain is EADIYQTPRYLVIGTGKKITLECSQTMGHDKMYWYQQDPGMELHLIHYSYGVNSTEKGDLSSESTVSRIRTEHFPLTLESARPSHTSQYLCASSITGSSTEAFFGQGTRLTVV.